These 2 T cell receptor beta chains came from one sample sequenced in a study of T-cell memory formation after mild COVID-19. TCRdb fed the 5' RACE reads into MiXCR, producing one record per CDR3 protein. The sample includes roughly 160,000 distinct CDR3 sequences, about 9.9% of them seen just once. Material: PBMCs or a T cell subset sorted from them (not recorded which). The origin of the receptors is a young man who had mild COVID-19 (a few samples of this study predate the infection). Cell type and time point are not known.

This clonotype came up a few times. The gene calls are TRBV7-8 and TRBJ1-1, with TRBD1 matching over 7 bases. The CDR3 contains 17 residues. The junction had 9 bases not matched to a gene; V was cut back by 2 bases and J by 0 bases. Germline CDR1 and CDR2: SGHVS and FQNEAQ. The CDR3 protein is CASSLPRWGQMNTEAFF. The DNA for the CDR3 is TGTGCCAGCAGCTTACCCCGTTGGGGACAGATGAACACTGAAGCTTTCTTT.

This clonotype was detected ten times or more. This chain joins TRBV4-1 and TRBJ1-5, with D unclear. Germline assignment: CDR1 MGHRA and CDR2 YSYEKL. Trimming pared 0 bases from V and 2 bases from J, leaving 17 bases between. The CDR3 spans 18 residues. The CDR3 sequence is CASSQDLDGDYGNQPQHF. Here the CDR3 DNA reads TGCGCCAGCAGCCAAGATCTCGACGGGGATTACGGCAATCAGCCCCAGCATTTT.